The 20 T cell receptor beta chains presented below share a single source sample, sequenced in a study of CD8+CD57+ T cells in acquired aplastic anemia (dated by TCRdb to the late 2010s). Sequencing was carried out with an Illumina HiSeq 2000. Genomic DNA was used as template for profiling of TCR beta VDJ combinations and CDR3 sequences. TCRdb cleaned the public reads at Q25 with fastp, built clones with MiXCR and kept in-frame beta chains. Each CDR3 protein gets just one entry, which takes the most common genes and DNA from the rows behind it. The sample table records 180,000 or so distinct CDR3 sequences; roughly 48% of these occur just once. Of the sample, approximately 1% is held by the ten largest clones. Flow cytometry had shown CD8+CD57+ cell expansion in the patients selected for sequencing. Sequencing used sorted CD4+, CD8+, or CD8+CD57+ T cells (not recorded which) from PBMCs. The receptor source for this set is a human donor with aplastic anemia.

This clonotype was seen at least ten times. The rearrangement joins TRBV2 to TRBJ1-5; D uncertain. CDR1 is SNHLY, CDR2 FYNNEI, per germline. The V end was cut by 5 bases, the J end by 1 base, with 9 bases between. The CDR3 loop spans 14 amino acids. The CDR3 reads CASSRGYSNQPQHF. DNA of the CDR3: TGTGCCAGCAGTAGAGGGTACAGCAATCAGCCCCAGCATTTT.

This clonotype occurred many times. The rearrangement uses TRBV5-6 and TRBJ2-7; D unclear. CDR3 length: 15 residues. V was pared by 1 base and J by 2 bases, with 13 bases between. The germline V gene encodes CDR1 SGHDT and CDR2 YYEEEE. Written as DNA, the CDR3 is TGTGCCAGCAGCTTGACGGCCGGACCCACCTACGAGCAGTACTTC. This encodes CASSLTAGPTYEQYF.

This clonotype was seen just once. V and J are TRBV24-1 and TRBJ2-5; TRBD2 aligns across 10 bases. Germline V lookup: CDR1 KGHDR, CDR2 SFDVKD. V dropped 2 bases and J dropped 4; count of bases not matched to a gene: 9. The CDR3 runs 17 residues. CDR3 amino acids: CATSDSRPAGGGETQYF. The CDR3 DNA reads TGTGCCACCAGTGATTCCCGGCCAGCGGGAGGGGGAGAGACCCAGTACTTC.

This clonotype has a count of ten or more. The chain recombines TRBV2 with TRBJ1-1, with D possibly TRBD1 on 6 matching bases. Germline values: CDR1 SNHLY, CDR2 FYNNEI. Trimming shortened V by 3 bases and J by 4 bases, and 15 bases separated the two germline ends. CDR3 length: 15 residues. This CDR3 reads CASSEQGMMSTEAFF. CDR3 sequence (DNA): TGTGCCAGCAGTGAGCAGGGGATGATGAGCACTGAAGCTTTCTTT.

V usage is TRBV7-2 and J usage is TRBJ1-2, with D unresolved. The V end was cut by 5 bases, the J end by 8 bases, with 9 bases between. CDR3 length equals 11 residues. Germline loops: CDR1 SGHTA, CDR2 FQGNSA. CDR3 DNA: TGTGCCAGCAGCCTAACCTTGGGCTACACCTTC. Protein: CASSLTLGYTF.

As concerns this clonotype: Being one base from a much bigger clone, this may be a read error. V gene TRBV6-5 combines with J gene TRBJ2-1, with unresolved D. The CDR3 runs 13 residues. V was shortened by 0 bases and J by 10 bases, with 10 bases between the two germline ends. The germline V gene has CDR1 MNHEY and CDR2 SVGAGI. Here the CDR3 DNA reads TGTGCCAGCAGTTACTCGGATGAGAGGGAGCAGTTCTTC. This translates into CASSYSDEREQFF.

V is TRBV10-3 and J is TRBJ2-6; tentative D call: TRBD1 (6 bases). Germline V gene sequence: CDR1 ENHRY, CDR2 SYGVKD. The CDR3 consists of 15 residues. Trimming took 6 bases from V and 4 from J, leaving 13 bases between them. The CDR3 spells CAIRRTGPGANVLTF. In nucleotides, the CDR3 is TGTGCCATCAGACGCACAGGGCCCGGGGCCAACGTCCTGACTTTC.

The genes are TRBV7-2 and TRBJ2-7; 7 bases match TRBD1. The CDR3 spans 14 residues. The trim removed 5 bases at V and 0 bases at J, leaving 4 bases unmatched. CDR1 and CDR2 from the germline V gene are SGHTA and FQGNSA. The DNA for the CDR3 is TGTGCCAGCAGCACGGGACAGAACTCCTACGAGCAGTACTTC. This sequence encodes CASSTGQNSYEQYF.

This rearrangement joins TRBV2 to TRBJ1-5; the D is unclear. Trimming cost V 7 bases and J 12 bases, with 13 bases left between them. Germline-derived CDR1 and CDR2 are SNHLY and FYNNEI. This CDR3 is built from 11 residues. As DNA, the CDR3 is TGTGCCAGCAAGGAAGGGATACGCCAGCATTTT. Protein sequence: CASKEGIRQHF.

This clonotype was picked up many times. The rearrangement links TRBV10-3 to TRBJ2-1, with D possibly matching TRBD2 (5 bases). V dropped 5 bases and J dropped 0 bases, with 14 bases sitting between them. Per germline, CDR1 ENHRY and CDR2 SYGVKD. The CDR3 covers 16 residues. CDR3 sequence reads: CAISLTRMSSYNEQFF. The CDR3 DNA is TGTGCCATCAGTCTAACTAGGATGAGCTCCTACAATGAGCAGTTCTTC.

This clonotype has a count of ten or more. The chain couples TRBV6-1 to TRBJ2-3; TRBD1 matches at 7 bases. The CDR3 length is 14 residues. Trimming at V came to 3 bases and at J to 4 bases, leaving 4 bases not matched to a gene. The V gene's germline CDR1 is MNHNS and CDR2 SASEGT. CDR3 protein: CASSETGRSDTQYF. The CDR3 region has the DNA TGTGCCAGCAGTGAGACAGGGAGATCAGATACGCAGTATTTT.

The chain links TRBV20-1 to TRBJ2-1; the D is unclear. This CDR3 spans 12 amino acids. Germline CDR1 is DFQATT and CDR2 is SNEGSKA (reference sequence). The DNA of the CDR3 is TGCAGAGATCCGGGCAGATTCAATGAGCAGTTCTTC. Protein: CRDPGRFNEQFF.

The chain joins TRBV25-1 to TRBJ2-7; 14 bases agree with TRBD2. V lost 8 bases and J lost 2; bases outside the gene matches: 11. The CDR3 is made up of 17 amino acids. Germline V gene lookup returns CDR1 MGHDK and CDR2 SYGVNS. For the CDR3, the DNA is TGTGCCAGCTCTTCGACTAGCGGGAGGGCCAAGCCCTACGAGCAGTACTTC. This translates into CASSSTSGRAKPYEQYF.

The chain has TRBV12-3 or TRBV12-4 and TRBJ1-6; D is possibly TRBD1 (5 bases). V was clipped by 6 bases and J by 7 bases, with 10 bases between them. CDR3 length equals 13 residues. The CDR3 protein is CASRIGANSPLHF. In DNA form, the CDR3 reads TGTGCCAGCAGAATAGGGGCCAATTCACCCCTCCACTTT.

This chain joins TRBV15 and TRBJ1-1; D uncertain. The germline V gene has CDR1 LNHNV and CDR2 YYDKDF (reference sequence). V was clipped by 0 bases and J by 8 bases, with 10 bases between them. The CDR3 runs 13 residues. The CDR3 DNA is TGTGCCACCAGCAGAGAGGGCCCGTGGGAAGCTTTCTTT. Translation gives CATSREGPWEAFF.

The rearrangement links TRBV5-4 to TRBJ2-7; D unresolved. This CDR3 spans 12 amino acids. CDR1 is SGHNT and CDR2 is YYREEE in the germline V gene (reference sequence). With 1 base removed from V and 1 base from J, the gap between germline ends came to 3 bases. The CDR3 DNA reads TGTGCCAGCAGCTTGCAGTCCTACGAGCAGTACTTC. As protein: CASSLQSYEQYF.

This clonotype was observed at least ten times. V is TRBV7-9 and J is TRBJ2-3, with TRBD1 identical over 10 bases. The germline gives CDR1 SEHNR, CDR2 FQNEAQ (reference sequence). V shed 5 bases, J shed 2 bases, and the junction held 10 bases outside the gene matches. CDR3 length: 17 residues. In nucleotides, the CDR3 is TGTGCCAGCAGCCCCCGTGTCGGGACAGGGGCCACAGATACGCAGTATTTT. This codes for CASSPRVGTGATDTQYF.

The V call is TRBV15, the J call TRBJ2-7; 9 positions agree with TRBD2. J lost 3 bases, V lost 0 bases, and 0 bases had no gene match. The CDR3 covers 14 residues. Germline CDR1 reads LNHNV; CDR2 reads YYDKDF (reference sequence). The CDR3 spells CATSRDSGGYEQYF. CDR3 nucleotide sequence: TGTGCCACCAGCAGAGATAGCGGGGGCTACGAGCAGTACTTC.

V and J are TRBV10-3 and TRBJ2-5; 8 bases match TRBD1. Trimming cost V 9 bases and J 3 bases; bases outside gene matches: 6. The germline gives CDR1 ENHRY, CDR2 SYGVKD. The CDR3 runs to 13 residues. CDR3 sequence reads: CAIQGVGEETQYF. CDR3 DNA: TGTGCCATACAGGGGGTGGGGGAAGAGACCCAGTACTTC.

The chain links TRBV24-1 to TRBJ2-1; D is uncertain. Germline CDR1 KGHDR, CDR2 SFDVKD. This CDR3 spans 13 amino acids. Deletions cut 0 bases from V and 8 bases from J, with 7 bases between. The DNA of the CDR3 is TGTGCCACCAGTGATTTGAAAGGCGATGAGCAGTTCTTC. Its translation: CATSDLKGDEQFF.